The 31 T cell receptor beta chains below were found in one sample sequenced in a study of cytomegalovirus exposure and HLA in healthy donors. PCR used 60 Vbeta primers and 13 Jbeta primers. Clones were sequenced by immunoSEQ multiplex PCR, and TCRdb holds only the in-frame ones, with some missing. The sample yields some 130,000 clones, 80% seen once. Sequenced: PBMCs. The receptors here all came from a man younger than 45 in good health and CMV-seronegative.

V and J are TRBV5-5 and TRBJ2-5; 9 bases align to TRBD1. The CDR3 length is 15 residues. With V trimmed by 1 base and J by 6 bases, 7 bases remained unmatched. Germline CDR1 is SGHKS and CDR2 is YYEKEE (reference sequence). The CDR3 sequence is CASSLWDREGKTQYF. CDR3 coding DNA: TGTGCCAGCAGCTTGTGGGACAGGGAGGGAAAGACCCAGTACTTC.

This clone was seen once. V usage is TRBV13 and J usage is TRBJ2-1, with D hard to call. This CDR3 comprises 17 residues. Germline V gene sequence: CDR1 PRHDT, CDR2 FYEKMQ (reference sequence). V gave up 0 bases and J gave up 8 bases, with 20 bases separating them. The CDR3 bases are TGTGCCAGCAGCTTAGGACATTTCCGCGGCAGTAAGTATGAGCAGTTCTTC. It yields the protein CASSLGHFRGSKYEQFF.

This chain uses TRBV25-1 with TRBJ2-1, with D perhaps TRBD1 (5 bases). Germline V gene sequence: CDR1 MGHDK, CDR2 SYGVNS. V was pared by 4 bases and J by 6 bases, with 13 bases between. The CDR3 loop spans 14 amino acids. Written as DNA, the CDR3 is TGTGCCAGCAGTGTCCACGCAGGGTCCAATGAGCAGTTCTTC. The encoded protein is CASSVHAGSNEQFF.

This chain joins TRBV18 and TRBJ2-6; weak D call: TRBD1 (5 bases). The V and J ends lost 6 bases and 4 bases respectively, with 16 bases between them. This CDR3 has 16 amino acids. Germline-derived CDR1 and CDR2 are KGHSH and LQKENI. In DNA, the CDR3 is TGTGCCAGCTCCACCACAGCGACAGCGGGGGCCAACGTCCTGACTTTC. Translated, it gives CASSTTATAGANVLTF.

V usage is TRBV6-1 and J usage is TRBJ2-1; 9 bases align to TRBD1. The CDR3 totals 18 residues. Unmatched junction bases numbered 16, after V lost 2 bases and J lost 8 bases. Germline lookup yields CDR1 MNHNS and CDR2 SASEGT. Here the CDR3 reads CASSERGNGGQGLDEQFF. The CDR3 bases are TGTGCCAGCAGTGAAAGAGGTAATGGGGGACAGGGACTGGATGAGCAGTTCTTC.

This clone was counted a single time. CDR3 sequence: CASSDGQGGANVLTF. CDR3 DNA sequence: TGTGCCAGCAGTGACGGACAGGGGGGGGCCAACGTCCTGACTTTC. The rearrangement joins TRBV6-4 to TRBJ2-6; the match to TRBD1 covers 9 bases. V shed 2 bases, J shed 4 bases, and the junction held 0 bases outside the gene matches. The germline V gene has CDR1 MRHNA and CDR2 SNTAGT. The CDR3 sequence is 15 residues long.

The chain carries TRBV6-1 and TRBJ2-4, with 8 bases aligning to TRBD2. Germline V gene data show CDR1 as MNHNS and CDR2 as SASEGT. V shed 5 bases, J shed 8 bases, and the junction held 11 bases outside the gene matches. The CDR3 sequence is 15 residues long. In DNA, the CDR3 is TGTGCCAGCAGTCGGCGGGAGGCAGGCGGGGACATTCAGTACTTC. The encoded protein is CASSRREAGGDIQYF.

The chain is built from TRBV6-1 and TRBJ1-2; D may be TRBD1 (5 bases). Germline CDR1 reads MNHNS; CDR2 reads SASEGT. The CDR3 extends over 14 amino acids. V was shortened by 6 bases and J by 2 bases, with 13 bases between the two germline ends. The CDR3: CASRGGNRNYGYTF. CDR3 in DNA: TGTGCCAGCAGGGGGGGGAACAGGAACTATGGCTACACCTTC.

The chain combines TRBV6-4 with TRBJ2-3; TRBD2 aligns across 11 bases. The CDR3 has 16 residues. With 7 bases clipped from V and 4 bases from J, the junction kept 10 bases outside the gene matches. Per germline, CDR1 MRHNA and CDR2 SNTAGT. The CDR3 is CASTPTGTSGSDTQYF. CDR3 in DNA: TGTGCCAGCACCCCAACCGGGACTAGCGGATCAGATACGCAGTATTTT.

About this clone itself: Other DNA sequences of this sample code for an identical CDR3. This chain joins TRBV29-1 and TRBJ1-2, with 8 nucleotides matching TRBD1. Germline lookup yields CDR1 SQVTM and CDR2 ANQGSEA. This CDR3 has 14 amino acids. The V gene end was trimmed by 1 base and the J gene end by 2 bases; junction bases not matched to a gene: 3. CDR3: CSVEGQGRNYGYTF. In DNA, the CDR3 is TGCAGCGTTGAAGGACAGGGGAGGAACTATGGCTACACCTTC.

This chain connects TRBV19 to TRBJ2-1; TRBD2 might be the D (5 bases). This CDR3 is 14 amino acids long. The ends were cut back, 3 bases at V and 7 bases at J, with 13 bases in the middle. From germline, CDR1 is LNHDA and CDR2 SQIVND (reference sequence). Written as DNA, the CDR3 is TGTGCCAGTAGTATCCTCGGGGTATCAAATGAGCAGTTCTTC. Protein product: CASSILGVSNEQFF.

This rearrangement joins TRBV19 to TRBJ2-5, with TRBD1 matching 9 bases. The CDR3 contains 16 residues. The germline gives CDR1 LNHDA, CDR2 SQIVND (reference sequence). Trimming at V came to 5 bases and at J to 5 bases, leaving 12 bases not matched to a gene. CDR3: CASSGQQGAAWETQYF. CDR3 in DNA: TGTGCCAGTAGTGGGCAACAGGGGGCGGCGTGGGAGACCCAGTACTTC.

The chain is built from TRBV6-5 and TRBJ2-7, with TRBD1 identical over 7 bases. The germline gives CDR1 MNHEY, CDR2 SVGAGI. The CDR3 is 13 amino acids. With 8 bases clipped from V and 0 bases from J, the junction kept 4 bases outside the gene matches. The CDR3 region has the DNA TGTGCCAGCGGGACAGCGACCTCCTACGAGCAGTACTTC. It specifies CASGTATSYEQYF.

This chain connects TRBV9 to TRBJ2-5; 7 bases line up with TRBD1. The end of the DNA is better explained by TRBJ2-7, so the J call may be wrong. Germline V gives CDR1 SGDLS, CDR2 YYNGEE. The CDR3 extends over 15 amino acids. In nucleotides, the CDR3 is TGTGCCAGCAGCAAACGCAGGGGGACCTCCTACGAGCAGTACTTC. Its protein is CASSKRRGTSYEQYF.

V usage is TRBV14 and J usage is TRBJ1-2, with a weak D call TRBD1 (5 bases). The CDR3 covers 16 residues. Germline CDR1 and CDR2: SGHDN and FVKESK. V dropped 0 bases and J dropped 8 bases, with 19 bases sitting between them. The CDR3, as DNA: TGTGCCAGCAGCCAAGACTGGAGCGCCAGGGCAGGAGGCTACACCTTC. Translation gives CASSQDWSARAGGYTF.

V and J are TRBV4-1 and TRBJ1-1; no definite D call. The length of the CDR3 is 14 residues. Trimming took 3 bases from V and 3 from J, leaving 11 bases between them. Germline values: CDR1 MGHRA, CDR2 YSYEKL. This chain's CDR3 is CASSHTARDTEAFF. CDR3 coding DNA: TGCGCCAGCAGCCACACGGCCCGGGACACTGAAGCTTTCTTT.

J is TRBJ1-1 and V is TRBV27, with D possibly matching TRBD1 (6 bases). Looked up from germline, CDR1 is MNHEY and CDR2 is SMNVEV (reference sequence). Trimming took off 4 bases at V and 4 bases at J, with 16 bases between the two ends. The CDR3 is made up of 15 amino acids. The CDR3 nucleotides are TGTGCCAGCAGTTGGGGGGGCCCCGGTCTCACTGAAGCTTTCTTT. It specifies CASSWGGPGLTEAFF.

Details on this clone: A read error may produce the germline difference seen at one junction end. The chain recombines TRBV6-6 with TRBJ1-2; D call uncertain. Germline loops: CDR1 MNHNY, CDR2 SVGAGI (reference sequence). This CDR3 has 16 residues. The CDR3 nucleotides are TGTGCCAGCAGTGGTTCGGGGTTCCTAGCTAACTATGGCTCCACCTTC. Protein: CASSGSGFLANYGSTF.

J is TRBJ2-1 and V is TRBV27, with a possible D match to TRBD2 (6 bases). Per the germline V gene, CDR1 is MNHEY and CDR2 is SMNVEV (reference sequence). Trimming removed 7 bases from V and 5 bases from J, with 18 bases in between. The CDR3 runs 15 residues. The CDR3 DNA reads as TGTGCCAGCACCGATACGGGACTTCCAAACAATGAGCAGTTCTTC. The encoded protein is CASTDTGLPNNEQFF.

This clone was recorded only once. The rearrangement links TRBV7-2 to TRBJ1-2; unclear D gene. V was pared by 1 base and J by 3 bases, with 15 bases between. The CDR3 loop spans 16 amino acids. Germline V CDR1 and CDR2: SGHTA, FQGNSA. The chain's CDR3 is CASSLDRSKLDYGYTF. Written as DNA, the CDR3 is TGTGCCAGCAGCTTAGACCGGAGTAAGCTGGACTATGGCTACACCTTC.

The gene calls are TRBV5-4 and TRBJ2-1; 14 bases align to TRBD2. This CDR3 spans 15 amino acids. Trimming took 0 bases from V and 10 from J; bases not matched to a gene: 3. Germline V gene data show CDR1 as SGHNT and CDR2 as YYREEE (reference sequence). This chain's CDR3 is CASSLDGLAGGEQFF. In nucleotides, the CDR3 is TGTGCCAGCAGCTTGGACGGACTAGCGGGAGGAGAGCAGTTCTTC.

The rearrangement joins TRBV27 to TRBJ2-7; D call uncertain. The V gene lost 5 bases and the J gene lost 2 bases, with 7 bases spanning the gap. This CDR3 contains 12 residues. Germline lookup yields CDR1 MNHEY and CDR2 SMNVEV (reference sequence). Here the CDR3 DNA reads TGTGCCAGCAGTAACATGGCCTACGAGCAGTACTTC. This translates into CASSNMAYEQYF.

V and J are TRBV30 and TRBJ2-1; TRBD1 agrees at 7 bases. This CDR3 is 13 amino acids long. Unmatched junction bases numbered 5, after V lost 0 bases and J lost 9 bases. Looked up from germline, CDR1 is GTSNPN and CDR2 is SVGIG (reference sequence). This CDR3 is CAWSVGGDAEQFF. The CDR3 nucleotides read TGTGCCTGGAGTGTAGGGGGCGACGCTGAGCAGTTCTTC.

This clone came up a few times. CDR3 coding DNA: TGCGCCAGCAGCCAATCCGGAGGGTTCTCCTACGAGCAGTACTTC. Encoded protein: CASSQSGGFSYEQYF. The chain employs TRBV4-3 and TRBJ2-7; possible D gene TRBD2, 6 bases. The CDR3 is 15 amino acids. Germline V gene lookup returns CDR1 LGHNA and CDR2 YSLEER. The V end was cut by 2 bases, the J end by 0 bases, with 11 bases between.

The CDR3 coding sequence is TGCGCCAGCAGCTCCTGGCGGGAGGGCCACGATGAGCAGTTCTTC. This sequence encodes CASSSWREGHDEQFF. J is TRBJ2-1 and V is TRBV4-1, with 9 positions matching TRBD2. Germline V gene data show CDR1 as MGHRA and CDR2 as YSYEKL. The CDR3 length is 15 residues. V shed 5 bases and J 8 bases; nucleotides not matched to a gene: 10.

The J gene is TRBJ1-1, the V gene TRBV6-1; D gene uncertain. Looked up from germline, CDR1 is MNHNS and CDR2 is SASEGT. The CDR3 sequence is 13 residues long. The V end lost 3 bases, the J end lost 4 bases, and 9 bases lay between the germline ends. The chain's CDR3 is CASSETGSTEAFF. The CDR3 bases are TGTGCCAGCAGTGAGACTGGATCCACTGAAGCTTTCTTT.

The genes are TRBV6-1 and TRBJ2-1; the match to TRBD2 covers 12 bases. V dropped 6 bases and J dropped 6; count of bases not matched to a gene: 6. Germline V lookup: CDR1 MNHNS, CDR2 SASEGT. This CDR3 is 15 amino acids long. CDR3 bases: TGTGCCAGCAGACTACTAGCGGGAGGAGGCAATGAGCAGTTCTTC. This gives the protein CASRLLAGGGNEQFF.

This clone was seen once. The CDR3 sequence is CASRPPGGNQPQHF. In nucleotides, the CDR3 is TGTGCCAGCAGACCCCCCGGGGGCAATCAGCCCCAGCATTTT. J is TRBJ1-5 and V is TRBV25-1; no definite D call. There are 14 residues in the CDR3. Germline V lookup: CDR1 MGHDK, CDR2 SYGVNS. The V gene lost 6 bases and the J gene lost 2 bases, with 11 bases spanning the gap.

V usage is TRBV28 and J usage is TRBJ2-3, with TRBD2 matching over 11 bases. Germline CDR1 reads MDHEN; CDR2 reads SYDVKM. V shed 2 bases and J 5 bases; nucleotides not matched to a gene: 3. The CDR3 runs to 15 residues. The CDR3 DNA reads as TGTGCCAGCAGTTTAAGTAGCGGGAGGGGAGATACGCAGTATTTT. Encoded protein: CASSLSSGRGDTQYF.

V gene TRBV9 combines with J gene TRBJ2-7; TRBD1 aligns across 9 bases. Germline CDR1 SGDLS, CDR2 YYNGEE. J gave up 7 bases and V 3 bases, and 8 bases lay outside the gene matches. The CDR3 runs 14 residues. CDR3: CASSEGTGRLEQYF. CDR3 in DNA: TGTGCCAGCAGCGAGGGGACAGGGAGACTTGAGCAGTACTTC. The entire variable domain, with the rest obtained from reference TRBV9 and TRBJ2-7, is as follows: DSGVTQTPKHLITATGQRVTLRCSPRSGDLSVYWYQQSLDQGLQFLIQYYNGEERAKGNILERFSAQQFPDLHSELNLSSLELGDSALYFCASSEGTGRLEQYFGPGTRLTVT.

The chain carries TRBV7-8 and TRBJ2-6; TRBD2 is a possible D gene (6 bases). The V end lost 5 bases, the J end lost 0 bases, and 14 bases lay between the germline ends. In germline, CDR1 is SGHVS, CDR2 FQNEAQ. The CDR3 length is 17 residues. CDR3: CASSPSGGASGANVLTF. Here the CDR3 DNA reads TGTGCCAGCAGCCCGAGTGGCGGGGCCTCTGGGGCCAACGTCCTGACTTTC.